A selection of T cell receptor beta chains follows, all from one sample in a study of blood T cell repertoires in COVID-19. The table came from immunoSEQ multiplex PCR; TCRdb's copy has only in-frame clones and leaves some out. This table holds some 300,000 clones, about 90% found once. Sequencing was carried out using peripheral blood. Receptors originate from a man between 18 and 35 years old with active or convalescent COVID-19. The CDR3 runs from the conserved cysteine through the conserved F or W. The order of the fields is J gene, V gene, clone size, D gene, CDR3 DNA, CDR3 protein. D genes are given only for firm matches. Where a row states a size, it is once, few, many or the class of an expanded clone; other rows omit it.

J gene: TRBJ1-5; V gene: TRBV27; clone size: .; D gene: TRBD1; CDR3 DNA: TGTGCCAGCAGTCCCCAGGGGGCGCATCAGCCCCAGCATTTT; CDR3 protein: CASSPQGAHQPQHF
J gene: TRBJ2-7; V gene: TRBV4-1; clone size: once; D gene: .; CDR3 DNA: TGCGCCAGCAGCCAAGAATACTTGAACTACGAGCAGTACTTC; CDR3 protein: CASSQEYLNYEQYF
J gene: TRBJ1-4; V gene: TRBV6-2/TRBV6-3; clone size: .; D gene: .; CDR3 DNA: TGTGCCAGCAGTACAATACGGACAGCTAATGAAAAACTGTTTTTT; CDR3 protein: CASSTIRTANEKLFF
J gene: TRBJ2-1; V gene: TRBV4-2; clone size: .; D gene: TRBD2; CDR3 DNA: TGTGCCAGCAGCCAAGTTCTGAGAGCGGGAGACTACAATGAGCAGTTCTTC; CDR3 protein: CASSQVLRAGDYNEQFF
J gene: TRBJ2-1; V gene: TRBV7-8; clone size: .; D gene: .; CDR3 DNA: TGTGCCAGCAGCTTACAGGGTTGGTACACGGAGCAGTTCTTC; CDR3 protein: CASSLQGWYTEQFF
J gene: TRBJ1-2; V gene: TRBV27; clone size: .; D gene: .; CDR3 DNA: TGTGCCAGCAGTTTATATTTCGGGGGAAGTGGTGGCTACACCTTC; CDR3 protein: CASSLYFGGSGGYTF
J gene: TRBJ1-5; V gene: TRBV6-6; clone size: .; D gene: .; CDR3 DNA: TGTGCCAGCAGTAGACAGGAACATCAGCCCCAGCATTTT; CDR3 protein: CASSRQEHQPQHF
J gene: TRBJ2-2; V gene: TRBV7-8; clone size: .; D gene: TRBD1; CDR3 DNA: TGTGCCAGCAGCCGAACTAGGGGGCCGGGCACCGGGGAGCTGTTTTTT; CDR3 protein: CASSRTRGPGTGELFF
J gene: TRBJ1-6; V gene: TRBV6-5; clone size: few; D gene: TRBD1; CDR3 DNA: TGTGCCAGCCGGACAGGCGGATCTTCACCCCTCCACTTT; CDR3 protein: CASRTGGSSPLHF
J gene: TRBJ1-4; V gene: TRBV6-5; clone size: .; D gene: .; CDR3 DNA: TGTGCCAGCAGTTCCGACCGGATTAGCGGGAAACTGTTTTTT; CDR3 protein: CASSSDRISGKLFF
J gene: TRBJ1-6; V gene: TRBV28; clone size: .; D gene: TRBD1; CDR3 DNA: TGTGCCACCAAGACAGGGGGAAATAATTCACCCCTCCACTTT; CDR3 protein: CATKTGGNNSPLHF
J gene: TRBJ2-1; V gene: TRBV5-1; clone size: .; D gene: TRBD2; CDR3 DNA: TGCGCCAGCAGCTCGGGGACTAGCGTATATGAGCAGTTCTTC; CDR3 protein: CASSSGTSVYEQFF
J gene: TRBJ1-1; V gene: TRBV9; clone size: .; D gene: .; CDR3 DNA: TGTGCCAGCAGCGTCAGAGGCACTGAAGCTTTCTTT; CDR3 protein: CASSVRGTEAFF
J gene: TRBJ1-2; V gene: TRBV7-6; clone size: .; D gene: .; CDR3 DNA: TGTGCCAGCAGCTTATTGGTACAGGGAGATGGCTACACCTTC; CDR3 protein: CASSLLVQGDGYTF
J gene: TRBJ1-5; V gene: TRBV4-3; clone size: .; D gene: .; CDR3 DNA: TGCGCCAGCAGCCAAGAAAGGGGGGGCCCCGGTCAGCCCCAGCATTTT; CDR3 protein: CASSQERGGPGQPQHF
J gene: TRBJ2-1; V gene: TRBV12-3/TRBV12-4; clone size: once; D gene: TRBD2; CDR3 DNA: TGTGCCAGCAGTTTGCGGGGGTTCAATGAGCAGTTCTTC; CDR3 protein: CASSLRGFNEQFF
J gene: TRBJ2-5; V gene: TRBV6-6; clone size: .; D gene: TRBD2; CDR3 DNA: TGTGCCAGCACCCTACGCCCAGCGGGAGGGCAGGAGACCCAGTACTTC; CDR3 protein: CASTLRPAGGQETQYF
J gene: TRBJ2-7; V gene: TRBV27; clone size: .; D gene: TRBD2; CDR3 DNA: TGTGCCAGCAGCTTAAGCGGGAAGGGCGAGCAGTACTTC; CDR3 protein: CASSLSGKGEQYF
J gene: TRBJ1-3; V gene: TRBV6-6; clone size: .; D gene: TRBD1; CDR3 DNA: TGTGCCAGCAGTACTCCCGGGACAGGCCGAAACACCATATATTTT; CDR3 protein: CASSTPGTGRNTIYF
J gene: TRBJ2-7; V gene: TRBV2; clone size: .; D gene: .; CDR3 DNA: TGTGCCAGCTGGGCAGAATCCTACGAGCAGTACTTC; CDR3 protein: CASWAESYEQYF
J gene: TRBJ2-5; V gene: TRBV12-5; clone size: .; D gene: TRBD2; CDR3 DNA: TGTGCTAGTGGTTACAGGGGAAAGGAGCGGGGGGCCCAGTACCAAGAGACCCAGTACTTC; CDR3 protein: CASGYRGKERGAQYQETQYF
J gene: TRBJ2-1; V gene: TRBV10-3; clone size: .; D gene: TRBD2; CDR3 DNA: TGTGCCATCAGTGAGTTGTATAGCGGGGAGACCTACAATGAGCAGTTCTTC; CDR3 protein: CAISELYSGETYNEQFF
J gene: TRBJ1-2; V gene: TRBV27; clone size: .; D gene: TRBD1; CDR3 DNA: TGTGCCAGCAGCCCCTCGGGGAGACAGGGGCGCCGCGGGATCTATGGCTACACCTTC; CDR3 protein: CASSPSGRQGRRGIYGYTF
J gene: TRBJ1-6; V gene: TRBV5-1; clone size: .; D gene: .; CDR3 DNA: TGCGCCAGCAGCTTCCAAATCCCTCGACAGCAAACCACGAATTCACCCCTCCACTTT; CDR3 protein: CASSFQIPRQQTTNSPLHF
J gene: TRBJ2-7; V gene: TRBV6-5; clone size: .; D gene: .; CDR3 DNA: TGTGCCAGCAGTCGGAGTCCTGGCTACGAGCAGTACTTC; CDR3 protein: CASSRSPGYEQYF
J gene: TRBJ1-3; V gene: TRBV5-4; clone size: few; D gene: .; CDR3 DNA: TGTGCCAGCAGCTTGGGTTCAGGGAACTCTGGAAACACCATATATTTT; CDR3 protein: CASSLGSGNSGNTIYF
J gene: TRBJ2-1; V gene: TRBV24-1; clone size: .; D gene: TRBD2; CDR3 DNA: TGTGCCACCAGTGATTTTGGGGCGGGGGCCTACAATGAGCAGTTCTTC; CDR3 protein: CATSDFGAGAYNEQFF
J gene: TRBJ2-7; V gene: TRBV7-9; clone size: .; D gene: .; CDR3 DNA: TGTGCCAGCAGTCAGCGTTGGGAGGAGCAGTACTTC; CDR3 protein: CASSQRWEEQYF
J gene: TRBJ2-7; V gene: TRBV28; clone size: .; D gene: TRBD2; CDR3 DNA: TGTGCCAGCAGTTCCCCGGAGCGGGAGGTTTCCTACGAGCAGTACTTC; CDR3 protein: CASSSPEREVSYEQYF
J gene: TRBJ2-2; V gene: TRBV5-8; clone size: .; D gene: .; CDR3 DNA: TGTGCCAGCAGCTTGCAAATGGTCGGAGGAGAGAACACCGGGGAGCTGTTTTTT; CDR3 protein: CASSLQMVGGENTGELFF
J gene: TRBJ2-4; V gene: TRBV6-1; clone size: once; D gene: TRBD2; CDR3 DNA: TGTGCCAGCAGTGTACCCGCCGGGACTAGCGGTCCCCGAGGGATTCAGTACTTC; CDR3 protein: CASSVPAGTSGPRGIQYF
J gene: TRBJ2-7; V gene: TRBV28; clone size: .; D gene: .; CDR3 DNA: TGTGCCAGCAGCAGAACGGGACACCGGTCCTACGAGCAGTACTTC; CDR3 protein: CASSRTGHRSYEQYF
J gene: TRBJ1-1; V gene: TRBV3-1/TRBV3-2; clone size: .; D gene: .; CDR3 DNA: TGTGCCAGCAGCCAAGATTTGAGCAACACTGAAGCTTTCTTT; CDR3 protein: CASSQDLSNTEAFF
J gene: TRBJ2-5; V gene: TRBV11-2; clone size: few; D gene: .; CDR3 DNA: TGTGCCAGCAGCACATGGCGCGGCGTACTACGCCAAGAGACCCAGTACTTC; CDR3 protein: CASSTWRGVLRQETQYF
J gene: TRBJ2-7; V gene: TRBV21-1; clone size: .; D gene: .; CDR3 DNA: TGTGCCAGCAGCAAGTTCACCTACGAGCAGTACTTC; CDR3 protein: CASSKFTYEQYF
J gene: TRBJ2-3; V gene: TRBV11-3; clone size: once; D gene: TRBD1; CDR3 DNA: TGTGCCAGCAGCTTGACAGGGGAGGTCGGGCCGTATTTT; CDR3 protein: CASSLTGEVGPYF
J gene: TRBJ2-7; V gene: TRBV5-1; clone size: few; D gene: TRBD2; CDR3 DNA: TGCGCCAGCAGCTGGTCTAGCGGAAGTAGCTCCTACGAGCAGTACTTC; CDR3 protein: CASSWSSGSSSYEQYF
J gene: TRBJ2-7; V gene: TRBV6-2/TRBV6-3; clone size: .; D gene: .; CDR3 DNA: TGTGCCAGCAGTTACTATACAGGGAACGAGCAGTACTTC; CDR3 protein: CASSYYTGNEQYF
J gene: TRBJ1-1; V gene: TRBV7-3; clone size: .; D gene: .; CDR3 DNA: TGTGCCAGCAGCGCACACAAGAACACTGAAGCTTTCTTT; CDR3 protein: CASSAHKNTEAFF
J gene: TRBJ1-1; V gene: TRBV28; clone size: .; D gene: TRBD1; CDR3 DNA: TGTGCCAGCAGTTCTACCCCCGGGACAGGGCCTTATCGGGCTTTCTTT; CDR3 protein: CASSSTPGTGPYRAFF
J gene: TRBJ1-2; V gene: TRBV6-5; clone size: .; D gene: .; CDR3 DNA: TGTGCCAGCAGAGCCGACGAAGCGAACTATGGCTACACCTTC; CDR3 protein: CASRADEANYGYTF
J gene: TRBJ2-1; V gene: TRBV15; clone size: .; D gene: TRBD2; CDR3 DNA: TGTGCCACCAGCAGAGGATATAGCGGGGGCACCTCCTACAATGAGCAGTTCTTC; CDR3 protein: CATSRGYSGGTSYNEQFF
J gene: TRBJ2-7; V gene: TRBV4-3; clone size: .; D gene: .; CDR3 DNA: TGCGCCAGCAGCCAAGAAGGAGGGGTCCGAGCCCCTGGTGATTACGAGCAGTACTTC; CDR3 protein: CASSQEGGVRAPGDYEQYF
J gene: TRBJ2-1; V gene: TRBV5-1; clone size: .; D gene: TRBD2; CDR3 DNA: TGCGCCAGCAGCCTCCGGGGTAGCGGGAGTGATGAGCAGTTCTTC; CDR3 protein: CASSLRGSGSDEQFF
J gene: TRBJ2-3; V gene: TRBV7-3; clone size: .; D gene: .; CDR3 DNA: TGTGCCAGCAGCCGGGGACTGGAGGATACGCAGTATTTT; CDR3 protein: CASSRGLEDTQYF
J gene: TRBJ2-7; V gene: TRBV14; clone size: once; D gene: TRBD1; CDR3 DNA: TGTGCCAGCAGCCAAGAGGGACAGGGTGACGAGCAGTACTTC; CDR3 protein: CASSQEGQGDEQYF
J gene: TRBJ1-2; V gene: TRBV12-3/TRBV12-4; clone size: .; D gene: .; CDR3 DNA: TGTGCCAGCAGTTTTGCAGGGGACGGCTACACCTTC; CDR3 protein: CASSFAGDGYTF
J gene: TRBJ2-5; V gene: TRBV3-1/TRBV3-2; clone size: .; D gene: .; CDR3 DNA: TGTGCCAGCAGCCAGAGACACCGGTACCAAGAGACCCAGTACTTC; CDR3 protein: CASSQRHRYQETQYF
J gene: TRBJ1-6; V gene: TRBV6-5; clone size: few; D gene: TRBD1; CDR3 DNA: TGTGCCAGCAGTCGAGACAGGGGCGAGAGTTCACCCCTCCACTTT; CDR3 protein: CASSRDRGESSPLHF
J gene: TRBJ2-1; V gene: TRBV18; clone size: .; D gene: .; CDR3 DNA: TGTGCCAGCTCACCGGGACAAACTAGCAATGAGCAGTTCTTC; CDR3 protein: CASSPGQTSNEQFF
J gene: TRBJ1-1; V gene: TRBV10-2; clone size: few; D gene: TRBD1; CDR3 DNA: TGCGCCAGCAGTGAGGGGGACAGGGGGCGGGCTTTCTTT; CDR3 protein: CASSEGDRGRAFF
J gene: TRBJ2-5; V gene: TRBV5-1; clone size: .; D gene: .; CDR3 DNA: TGCGCCAGCAGCTTGAAGGGAGGGCAGGGGGAGACCCAGTACTTC; CDR3 protein: CASSLKGGQGETQYF